The sequence of this T cell receptor (beta chain) was determined in a study of Ad26.COV2.S vaccination and SARS-CoV-2 variants. The treatment denotes: around 19 received Ad26.COV2.S at low or high dose, single or two shots; about 5 received placebo; per-sample allocation not given. Following the first vaccine or placebo injection, samples were taken on day 63. The V gene lost 6 bases and the J gene lost 8 bases, with 8 bases spanning the gap. There are 11 residues in the CDR3. Per germline, CDR1 MNHEY and CDR2 SMNVEV (reference sequence). TCRdb keeps only in-frame clones here, not all; method: immunoSEQ multiplex PCR. The table shows hundreds of thousands of clones, with around 90% occurring only once.

The chain joins TRBV27 to TRBJ2-1; possibly TRBD2 for D (6 bases). This receptor was taken from a person aged 18-60 years who received the Ad26.COV2.S COVID-19 vaccine or a placebo. Specimen: peripheral blood, collected in a trial of Ad26.COV2.S vaccine versus placebo. CDR3 in DNA: TGTGCCAGCAGCTGGGGGGATGAGCAGTTCTTC. It yields the protein CASSWGDEQFF.